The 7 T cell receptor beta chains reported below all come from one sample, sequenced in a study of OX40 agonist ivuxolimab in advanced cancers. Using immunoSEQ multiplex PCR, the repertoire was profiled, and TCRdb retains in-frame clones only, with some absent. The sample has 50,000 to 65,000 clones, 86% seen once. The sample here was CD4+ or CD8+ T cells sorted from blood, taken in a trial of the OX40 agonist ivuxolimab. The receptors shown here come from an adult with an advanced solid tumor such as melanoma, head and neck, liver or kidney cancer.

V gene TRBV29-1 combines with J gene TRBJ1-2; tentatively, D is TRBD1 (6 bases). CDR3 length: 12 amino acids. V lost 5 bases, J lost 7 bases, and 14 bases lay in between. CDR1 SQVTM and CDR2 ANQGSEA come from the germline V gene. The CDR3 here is CSVYTGSAGYTF. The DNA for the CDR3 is TGCAGCGTTTATACAGGGTCTGCTGGCTACACCTTC.

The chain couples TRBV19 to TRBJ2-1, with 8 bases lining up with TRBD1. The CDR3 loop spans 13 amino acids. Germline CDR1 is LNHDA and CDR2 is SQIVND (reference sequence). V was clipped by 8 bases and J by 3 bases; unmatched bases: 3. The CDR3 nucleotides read TGTGCCAGTGGACAGGGACTCTACAATGAGCAGTTCTTC. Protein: CASGQGLYNEQFF. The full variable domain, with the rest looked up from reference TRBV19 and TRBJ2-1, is DGGITQSPKYLFRKEGQNVTLSCEQNLNHDAMYWYRQDPGQGLRLIYYSQIVNDFQKGDIAEGYSVSREKKESFPLTVTSAQKNPTAFYLCASGQGLYNEQFFGPGTRLTVL.

CDR3: CASSQARTSGGPLLQETQYF. CDR3 DNA sequence: TGTGCCAGCAGCCAAGCTCGGACTAGCGGGGGCCCCCTACTCCAAGAGACCCAGTACTTC. The chain is built from TRBV4-2 and TRBJ2-5; 13 nucleotides match TRBD2. This CDR3 is 20 amino acids long. J was trimmed by 1 base and V by 1 base; bases with no gene match: 12. CDR1 is LGHNA, CDR2 YNFKEQ, per germline.

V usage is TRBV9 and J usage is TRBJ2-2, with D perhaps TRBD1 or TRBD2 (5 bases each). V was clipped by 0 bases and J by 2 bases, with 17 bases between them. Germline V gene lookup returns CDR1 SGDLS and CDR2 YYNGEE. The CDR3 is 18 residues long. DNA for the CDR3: TGTGCCAGCAGCGTAGCTACTTGGGCGAGGGGAAACACCGGGGAGCTGTTTTTT. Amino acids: CASSVATWARGNTGELFF.

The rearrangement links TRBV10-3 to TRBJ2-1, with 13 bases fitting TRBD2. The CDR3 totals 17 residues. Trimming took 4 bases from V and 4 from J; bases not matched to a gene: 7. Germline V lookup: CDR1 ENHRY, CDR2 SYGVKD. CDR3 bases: TGTGCCATCAGTGGTAGTCGGACTAGCGGGAGTTACAATGAGCAGTTCTTC. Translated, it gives CAISGSRTSGSYNEQFF.

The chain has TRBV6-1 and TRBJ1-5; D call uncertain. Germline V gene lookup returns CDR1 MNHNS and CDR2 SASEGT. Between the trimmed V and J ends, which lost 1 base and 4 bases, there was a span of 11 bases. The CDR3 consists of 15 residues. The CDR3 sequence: CASSEGLYGNQPQHF. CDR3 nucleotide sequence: TGTGCCAGCAGTGAAGGACTGTACGGGAATCAGCCCCAGCATTTT.

The CDR3 here is CASSLGSGGGYNEQFF. CDR3 DNA sequence: TGTGCCAGCAGCTTAGGTAGCGGGGGGGGTTACAATGAGCAGTTCTTC. This chain links TRBV7-6 with TRBJ2-1; 11 bases line up with TRBD2. The CDR3 length is 16 residues. Germline V lookup: CDR1 SGHVS, CDR2 FNYEAQ. With 1 base clipped from V and 4 bases from J, the junction kept 3 bases outside the gene matches.